Presented here are 9 T cell receptor beta chains from one specimen sequenced in a study of early T cells in non-severe SARS-CoV-2 infection. TCRdb itself ran the 5' RACE reads through MiXCR, one entry per CDR3 protein. The table records about 19,000 distinct CDR3 sequences, over 4% of them present only once. Sample: whole blood. These receptor sequences come from an adult who was a healthcare worker with PCR-confirmed SARS-CoV-2 infection or an uninfected control (not recorded which).

This clonotype is deemed medium-sized (0.01 to 0.1%). The chain employs TRBV7-2 and TRBJ2-7, with D possibly TRBD2 on 6 matching bases. The germline CDR1 and CDR2 sequences are SGHTA and FQGNSA. The V end lost 2 bases, the J end lost 3 bases, and 11 bases lay between the germline ends. The CDR3 runs 14 residues. In DNA, the CDR3 is TGTGCCAGCAGCTTAAGCGGAGGGAACTACGAGCAGTACTTC. This translates into CASSLSGGNYEQYF.

This clonotype was counted many times. The chain joins TRBV7-6 to TRBJ1-1, with D uncertain. V was cut by 4 bases and J by 3 bases, with 3 bases left in between. This CDR3 has 11 amino acids. Looked up from germline, CDR1 is SGHVS and CDR2 is FNYEAQ. The CDR3 nucleotides are TGTGCCAGCAGCTCGGACACTGAAGCTTTCTTT. This translates into CASSSDTEAFF.

This clonotype was picked up many times. The gene calls are TRBV12-3 or TRBV12-4 and TRBJ1-6, with unresolved D. V was shortened by 3 bases and J by 12 bases, with 12 bases between the two germline ends. The CDR3 contains 13 residues. As DNA, the CDR3 is TGTGCCAGCAGTTTCCCAAACGGTGGACCCCTCCACTTT. Protein sequence: CASSFPNGGPLHF.

This sequence joins TRBV18 and TRBJ1-6; no firm D call. The ends were cut back, 0 bases at V and 10 bases at J, with 16 bases in the middle. Germline lookup yields CDR1 KGHSH and CDR2 LQKENI. The CDR3 is made up of 16 amino acids. The CDR3 reads CASSPPVGGIGSPLHF. CDR3 bases: TGTGCCAGCTCACCACCGGTGGGAGGGATTGGATCACCCCTCCACTTT.

This clonotype was detected ten times or more. V gene TRBV10-2 combines with J gene TRBJ1-2; TRBD1 matches at 7 bases. Trimming took 6 bases from V and 6 from J; bases not matched to a gene: 19. The V gene's germline CDR1 is WSHSY and CDR2 SAAADI. There are 17 residues in the CDR3. For the CDR3, the DNA is TGCGCCAGCAGCGAGAAACGATTTGACGGGACAGAGGATGGCTACACCTTC. Translated, it gives CASSEKRFDGTEDGYTF.

This clonotype has ten or more counts. The V gene is TRBV20-1, the J gene TRBJ1-2; 8 positions agree with TRBD1. J gave up 5 bases and V 5 bases, and 4 bases lay outside the gene matches. CDR3 length: 12 amino acids. CDR1 and CDR2 (germline): DFQATT, SNEGSKA (reference sequence). The CDR3: CSAGGTGYGYTF. The DNA of the CDR3 is TGCAGTGCTGGCGGGACAGGATATGGCTACACCTTC.

This clonotype was observed at least ten times. The chain carries TRBV10-3 and TRBJ2-6; D remains ambiguous. Trimming removed 4 bases from V and 1 base from J, with 5 bases in between. This CDR3 spans 14 amino acids. Germline V CDR1 and CDR2: ENHRY, SYGVKD. In DNA, the CDR3 is TGTGCCATCAGTGGGGGATCTGGGGCCAACGTCCTGACTTTC. Residues: CAISGGSGANVLTF.

This clonotype was counted ten times or more. The rearrangement joins TRBV7-2 to TRBJ1-1, with a weak D call TRBD1 (6 bases). The CDR3 loop spans 15 amino acids. Germline lookup yields CDR1 SGHTA and CDR2 FQGNSA. Trimming cost V 4 bases and J 4 bases, with 16 bases left between them. The CDR3 nucleotides read TGTGCCAGCAGCTCAAGGGGGGCCGGGTTCACTGAAGCTTTCTTT. Amino acid sequence: CASSSRGAGFTEAFF.

This clonotype was picked up many times. J is TRBJ1-1 and V is TRBV12-3 or TRBV12-4, with D possibly matching TRBD1 (5 bases). This CDR3 spans 13 amino acids. Trimming pared 6 bases from V and 1 base from J, leaving 9 bases between. The DNA for the CDR3 is TGTGCCAGCAGACAGGCGACGAACACTGAAGCTTTCTTT. Amino acid sequence: CASRQATNTEAFF.